The source of this TCR beta chain is a study of PD-L1 blockade in urothelial cancer (TCRdb year 2017). The study in broad terms: All patients started therapy around 2014 and received atezolizumab 1,200 mg intravenously every 3 weeks. Pretreatment blood TCR-seq was available for about 27 patients, at least one posttreatment blood collection was obtained for some 24 patients, and tumor TCR-seq was available for some 24 patients. Blood samples gave median yields of about 150,000 T cells and 80,000 or so unique TCRs, along with a median clonality of 0.080. The study, an exploratory multi-omic analysis, examined somatic, immune and clinical correlates of response to PD-L1 blockade with atezolizumab in urothelial cancer. Blood samples were analyzed at two time points: 3 weeks after treatment start (second dose) and 6 weeks after treatment start. Progression-free survival longer than 6 months counted as durable clinical benefit, and TCR features were additionally tested against both progression-free and overall survival. Pretreatment tumor samples, along with matched peripheral blood serially collected before and after atezolizumab treatment, were subjected to TCR sequencing. Eight to ten patients achieved durable clinical benefit and approximately 19 did not. In the same patients, pretreatment tumors underwent whole exome sequencing and RNA sequencing in addition to TCR sequencing. Patients had an ECOG performance status of 0 or 1 and had received between 0 and 3 prior chemotherapy regimens. About 90% of the 29 patients were males with bladder-origin urothelial cancer, and about 65% of the roughly 30 reported a prior smoking history. On the study overall, not on this receptor specifically: A pretreatment peripheral blood TCR clonality below the median was linked to improved progression-free and overall survival. Because of the small sample size (n ≈ 31) and the many exploratory analyses performed, the results are intended to be regarded as hypothesis-generating. Greater expansion of tumor-associated TCR clones in peripheral blood 3 weeks after the start of treatment was observed in patients with durable benefit (n ≈ 24, p = 0.022).

To estimate absolute template abundance from read counts, synthetic TCR analog templates were spiked into each PCR. The immunoSEQ assay was used to amplify TCRbeta CDR3 regions from genomic DNA with bias-controlled V and J gene primers. Rearranged TCRbeta segments were sequenced at approximately 20X coverage. As for how the authors treated the data: Sequencing errors were corrected by clustering, and CDR3s were annotated against IMGT so that V, D and J genes could be assigned. Downstream analyses used only productive TCRbeta rearrangements and left out out-of-frame or stop-codon sequences. Clonality was computed as one minus Shannon entropy normalized by the log of the number of unique productive sequences. Fisher's exact test with Benjamini-Hochberg correction, using a cutoff of adjusted p below 0.01, was how clones that differed between time points or between blood and tumor were identified. This is the immuneACCESS table as TCRdb keeps it, with only in-frame sequences that have V and J called. A part of the clones is gone; compared with another copy, unresolved V genes explain less than half, and the rest is unexplained. V and J calls and clone size are as listed in that table; D and trimming were resolved from the DNA. The sample table lists about 55,000 clones, about 75% of them with a count of one. In total, the top ten clones hold over 4% of the sample.

The CDR3 measures 13 amino acids from cysteine to phenylalanine. Only the CDR3 DNA stays, 39 bases, in frame from base 1. Deletion took 5 bases off V and 3 bases off J, with a span of 8 bases between the germline ends. The germline V gene yields MNHNS for CDR1 and SASEGT for CDR2. The sample's time point, from its label and the paper: pretreatment peripheral blood. The cohort included about 30 patients with locally advanced or metastatic urothelial carcinoma who were treated at Memorial Sloan Kettering on a trial protocol. Peripheral blood mononuclear cells were collected pretreatment and during treatment, with between 1 and 8 total time points obtained per patient. The Qiagen DNeasy Blood extraction kit was used to purify genomic DNA from total PBMCs and from tumor samples. PBMCs were collected pretreatment and during treatment and were isolated and stored as previously described. As concerns this clone: It has no known antigen specificity. It has no much larger one-base neighbor in the sample; base qualities were not kept.

The starting material was PBMCs, obtained around atezolizumab (anti-PD-L1) treatment. The source is a man in his 70s with urothelial cancer. This receptor chain uses TRBV6-1 and TRBJ2-1; the D gene remains uncertain. CDR3 loop: CASSRDNYNEQFF. The DNA sequence is TGTGCCAGCAGTCGCGACAACTACAATGAGCAGTTCTTC.